The entry below gives a single T cell receptor (beta chain) sequence along with its context. The antigen remains undetermined. A much larger clone differs by one base, so this may be a read error. This sample is drawn from a study of T-cell reconstitution after alpha-beta-depleted transplantation in children. Study-wide results and caveats: The main origin of T-cell counts and diversity one year after transplant was newly produced T cells. The origin of alpha-beta T cells about two months after transplant was reportedly several hundred expanded graft clones.

Researchers prepared the TCRbeta library using unique molecular identifiers, the study reports. TCRdb re-called the PCR reads with MiXCR, one entry per CDR3 protein. Counted here are around 440,000 distinct CDR3 sequences, 10% occurring once; the ten biggest clones make up roughly 2.1%. After removal of 0 bases from V and 3 bases from J, the junction contained 7 bases not matched to a gene. CDR3 length: 17 amino acids. Germline values: CDR1 SGHTA, CDR2 FQGNSA. The specimen was PBMCs, collected before TCRalphabeta/CD19-depleted stem cell transplant. V gene TRBV7-2 combines with J gene TRBJ2-4; the match to TRBD2 covers 8 bases. This clonotype was obtained from a child aged 2 to 15 with inherited bone marrow failure, due to receive a stem cell transplant. In nucleotides, the CDR3 is TGTGCCAGCAGCTTAGCGGCGGGACTAGAGGACAAAAACATTCAGTACTTC. Its translation: CASSLAAGLEDKNIQYF.